The 19 T cell receptor beta chains in this list originate from one sample, sequenced in a study of blood T cell repertoires in COVID-19. Sequenced by immunoSEQ multiplex PCR; TCRdb stores in-frame clones only, minus some. The data contain about 200,000 clones, around 80% of them singletons. The sequenced material came from peripheral blood. The receptors were gathered from a human donor in a cohort sampled during active COVID-19.

CDR3 in amino acids: CASSSRKDSFQSGEAFF. For the CDR3, the DNA is TGCGCCAGCAGCTCAAGGAAGGACAGCTTCCAGAGCGGTGAAGCTTTCTTT. This chain connects TRBV5-1 to TRBJ1-1; D is possibly TRBD1 (6 bases). V lost 3 bases and J lost 7, with 25 bases in between. This CDR3 has 17 residues. Germline V gene lookup returns CDR1 SGHRS and CDR2 YFSETQ.

The chain is built from TRBV27 and TRBJ2-7; 7 nucleotides agree with TRBD1. V lost 6 bases to trimming and J lost 3 bases; unmatched junction nucleotides: 5. This CDR3 is built from 13 residues. The germline V gene encodes CDR1 MNHEY and CDR2 SMNVEV (reference sequence). The CDR3 DNA reads as TGTGCCAGCAGACAGGGGCAGTTCTACGAGCAGTACTTC. This codes for CASRQGQFYEQYF.

This rearrangement joins TRBV11-3 to TRBJ2-1; tentative D call: TRBD2 (6 bases). Germline CDR1 is SGHNT and CDR2 is YENEEA. This CDR3 has 15 amino acids. V gave up 3 bases and J gave up 2 bases, with 11 bases separating them. CDR3 bases: TGTGCCAGCAGCTTTTCAAGCGGGCCCTACAATGAGCAGTTCTTC. Translating gives CASSFSSGPYNEQFF. Filled out from reference TRBV11-3 and TRBJ2-1, the complete variable domain reads EAGVVQSPRYKIIEKKQPVAFWCNPISGHNTLYWYLQNLGQGPELLIRYENEEAVDDSQLPKDRFSAERLKGVDSTLKIQPAELGDSAVYLCASSFSSGPYNEQFFGPGTRLTVL.

There are a few counts of this clone. The chain links TRBV7-9 to TRBJ2-7; the D gene is possibly TRBD1 (6 bases). Between the trimmed V and J ends, which lost 5 bases and 7 bases, there was a span of 12 bases. This CDR3 is 12 amino acids long. CDR1 SEHNR and CDR2 FQNEAQ come from the germline V gene (reference sequence). For the CDR3, the DNA is TGTGCCAGCAGCCTCACAGGGCAAGAGCAGTACGTC. Protein: CASSLTGQEQYV.

This clone has ten or more counts. The chain uses TRBV4-2 and TRBJ2-7, with 8 bases matching TRBD2. CDR1 is LGHNA and CDR2 is YNFKEQ in the germline V gene. The CDR3 sequence is 16 residues long. The junction had 6 bases not matched to a gene; V was cut back by 0 bases and J by 2 bases. The CDR3 spells CASSQDLTSATYEQYF. For the CDR3, the DNA is TGTGCCAGCAGCCAAGATCTGACTAGCGCGACCTACGAGCAGTACTTC.

The rearrangement links TRBV3-1 (or the pseudogene TRBV3-2) to TRBJ1-6, with 9 bases aligning to TRBD1. The CDR3 covers 14 residues. With V trimmed by 2 bases and J by 15 bases, 8 bases remained unmatched. Germline CDR1 and CDR2: LGHDT and YNNKEL (reference sequence). Here the CDR3 reads CASSQPGQGLNLHF. The CDR3, as DNA: TGTGCCAGCAGCCAACCGGGACAGGGATTAAACCTCCACTTT.

The genes are TRBV10-3 and TRBJ2-3, with 11 bases matching TRBD2. J gave up 5 bases and V 2 bases, and 3 bases lay outside the gene matches. Germline CDR1 and CDR2: ENHRY and SYGVKD. This CDR3 spans 15 amino acids. The CDR3 DNA reads TGTGCCATCAGTGAGATAGCGGGGGGGCAAGATACGCAGTATTTT. This codes for CAISEIAGGQDTQYF.

The chain has TRBV20-1 and TRBJ2-5; D gene ambiguous. The CDR3 loop spans 11 amino acids. Germline-derived CDR1 and CDR2 are DFQATT and SNEGSKA (reference sequence). With 3 bases removed from V and 5 bases from J, the gap between germline ends came to 7 bases. CDR3 in amino acids: CSARWSETQYF. The CDR3 coding sequence is TGCAGTGCTAGGTGGAGCGAGACCCAGTACTTC.

As regards this clone: An end of the junction does not agree with germline; a read error may underlie this. V is TRBV6-5 and J is TRBJ1-1, with a tentative D call TRBD1 (6 bases). The germline V gene encodes CDR1 MNHEY and CDR2 SVGAGI. CDR3 length: 14 amino acids. In DNA form, the CDR3 reads TGTGCCAGCAATTACGAACAGGGGAACACTGAAGCTTTCTTT. As protein: CASNYEQGNTEAFF.

The rearrangement uses TRBV30 and TRBJ1-1; D is unresolved. CDR1 is GTSNPN, CDR2 SVGIG, per germline (reference sequence). This CDR3 spans 11 amino acids. V was pared by 3 bases and J by 1 base, with 3 bases between. The CDR3 DNA follows: TGTGCCTGGAGCCGGAACACTGAAGCTTTCTTT. Its protein is CAWSRNTEAFF.

This clone has only one observation. V is TRBV14 and J is TRBJ1-2, with TRBD1 identical over 8 bases. V trimming: 4 bases; J trimming: 9 bases; junction bases outside the gene matches: 7. The germline CDR1 and CDR2 sequences are SGHDN and FVKESK. The CDR3 is 13 residues long. This chain's CDR3 is CASSPGTGRSYTF. CDR3 nucleotide sequence: TGTGCCAGCAGCCCCGGGACAGGTCGGAGCTACACCTTC.

This clone was detected only once. V gene TRBV2 combines with J gene TRBJ2-7, with 8 bases lining up with TRBD1. V lost 5 bases to trimming and J lost 9 bases; unmatched junction nucleotides: 15. CDR1 is SNHLY, CDR2 FYNNEI, per germline. This CDR3 comprises 15 residues. As DNA, the CDR3 is TGTGCCAGCAGTCAGTCGGGACAGGTCATTTCTGGGCAGTACTTC. Translating gives CASSQSGQVISGQYF.

The rearrangement uses TRBV27 and TRBJ2-4, with D possibly TRBD1 on 5 matching bases. CDR3 length: 13 residues. Germline CDR1 MNHEY, CDR2 SMNVEV (reference sequence). The V and J ends lost 3 bases and 4 bases respectively, with 7 bases between them. CDR3 bases: TGTGCCAGCAGTTTTGACAGAAAAAACATTCAGTACTTC. Translated: CASSFDRKNIQYF.

The gene calls are TRBV5-1 and TRBJ2-3, with a weak D call TRBD1 (6 bases). The V gene's germline CDR1 is SGHRS and CDR2 YFSETQ. Deletions cut 3 bases from V and 1 base from J, with 15 bases between. The CDR3 length is 16 residues. The CDR3 loop is CASSSPGHLGTDTQYF. DNA for the CDR3: TGCGCCAGCAGCTCTCCGGGACACTTAGGCACAGATACGCAGTATTTT. Full variable domain (rest looked up from reference TRBV5-1 and TRBJ2-3): KAGVTQTPRYLIKTRGQQVTLSCSPISGHRSVSWYQQTPGQGLQFLFEYFSETQRNKGNFPGRFSGRQFSNSRSEMNVSTLELGDSALYLCASSSPGHLGTDTQYFGPGTRLTVL.

The chain has TRBV15 and TRBJ2-3; 9 bases match TRBD2. The CDR3 consists of 14 residues. Per the germline V gene, CDR1 is LNHNV and CDR2 is YYDKDF (reference sequence). V shed 1 base and J 6 bases; nucleotides not matched to a gene: 2. CDR3 sequence: CATSRGGGVDTQYF. CDR3 bases: TGTGCCACCAGCAGAGGCGGGGGGGTGGATACGCAGTATTTT.

J is TRBJ2-1 and V is TRBV29-1; 11 bases are shared with TRBD2. Unmatched junction bases numbered 16, after V lost 2 bases and J lost 7 bases. The CDR3 has 18 amino acids. Germline CDR1 is SQVTM and CDR2 is ANQGSEA. CDR3 DNA: TGCAGCGTTGAAAGGGTTCTTGGTAGCGGGAGGGCCTTGAATGAGCAGTTCTTC. It specifies CSVERVLGSGRALNEQFF.

The V call is TRBV6-2 or TRBV6-3, the J call TRBJ1-1; D is uncertain. Trimming left V 2 bases short and J 2 bases short, with 9 bases between. The CDR3 contains 14 residues. Per the germline V gene, CDR1 is MNHEY and CDR2 is SVGEGT. The CDR3 reads CASSYGRPNTEAFF. Here the CDR3 DNA reads TGTGCCAGCAGTTACGGGAGGCCCAACACTGAAGCTTTCTTT.

The chain uses TRBV7-9 and TRBJ2-7, with TRBD2 identical over 8 bases. J lost 5 bases, V lost 2 bases, and 11 bases had no gene match. The CDR3 is 16 amino acids. Germline-derived CDR1 and CDR2 are SEHNR and FQNEAQ (reference sequence). In DNA, the CDR3 is TGTGCCAGCAGCTTAATTGGGGTAGCGGGAAAGGACGAGCAGTACTTC. Protein product: CASSLIGVAGKDEQYF. The full variable domain, in which reference TRBV7-9 and TRBJ2-7 provide the parts outside the CDR3, is DTGVSQNPRHKITKRGQNVTFRCDPISEHNRLYWYRQTLGQGPEFLTYFQNEAQLEKSRLLSDRFSAERPKGSFSTLEIQRTEQGDSAMYLCASSLIGVAGKDEQYFGPGTRLTVT.

The V call is TRBV5-6, the J call TRBJ1-1; D unclear. Germline assignment: CDR1 SGHDT and CDR2 YYEEEE. V lost 0 bases and J lost 1, with 10 bases in between. The CDR3 consists of 15 residues. The CDR3 DNA reads TGTGCCAGCAGCTTGGTCACCCCAGAGAACACTGAAGCTTTCTTT. As protein: CASSLVTPENTEAFF. Full variable domain (remainder filled in from reference TRBV5-6 and TRBJ1-1): DAGVTQSPTHLIKTRGQQVTLRCSPKSGHDTVSWYQQALGQGPQFIFQYYEEEERQRGNFPDRFSGHQFPNYSSELNVNALLLGDSALYLCASSLVTPENTEAFFGQGTRLTVV.